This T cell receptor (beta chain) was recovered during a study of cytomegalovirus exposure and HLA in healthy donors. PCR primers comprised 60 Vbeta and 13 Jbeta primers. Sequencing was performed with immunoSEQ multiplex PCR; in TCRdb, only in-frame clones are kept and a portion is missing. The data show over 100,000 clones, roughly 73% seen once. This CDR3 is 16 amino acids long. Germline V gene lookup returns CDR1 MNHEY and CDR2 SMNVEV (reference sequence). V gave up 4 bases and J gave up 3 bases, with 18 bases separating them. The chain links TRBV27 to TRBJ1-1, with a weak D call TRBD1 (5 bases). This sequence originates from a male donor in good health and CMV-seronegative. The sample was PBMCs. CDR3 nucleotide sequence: TGTGCCAGCAGTTCCTGGCGGGGGGAGTCGGACACTGAAGCTTTCTTT. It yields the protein CASSSWRGESDTEAFF.